This is a list of T cell receptor beta chains from one sample in a study of cytomegalovirus exposure and HLA in healthy donors. Profiling relied on immunoSEQ multiplex PCR, and the TCRdb table lists in-frame clones only, not all of them. This table has about 78,000 clones, approximately 80% appearing once. Input material: PBMCs. Receptors were obtained from a woman between 50 and 59 years old in good health and CMV-seropositive. Each CDR3 is given with its conserved first and last residue. Each record gives: D gene, clone size, V gene, J gene, CDR3 DNA, CDR3 protein. D genes are given only for firm matches. Clone size is shown for a subset of rows, as once, few, many or a class of expanded clone.

>.|few|TRBV5-1|TRBJ2-3
TGCGCCAGCAGCTTTCAAGCGGAGACAGATACGCAGTATTTT
CASSFQAETDTQYF
>.|.|TRBV19|TRBJ1-5
TGTGCCAGTAGTATCTCTACAGGGCTAATGCAGGGTAGCAATCAGCCCCAGCATTTT
CASSISTGLMQGSNQPQHF
>TRBD2|.|TRBV10-3|TRBJ2-3
TGTGCCACGATCCCCCTAGCGGGGGGAACAGATACGCAGTATTTT
CATIPLAGGTDTQYF
>.|.|TRBV6-5|TRBJ1-2
TGTGCCAGCAGTTATGACGGGAACTATGGCTACACCTTC
CASSYDGNYGYTF
>.|.|TRBV29-1|TRBJ2-1
TGCAACGTTGATAAAGCAGGGGGGTCCTACAATGAGCAGTTCTTC
CNVDKAGGSYNEQFF
>TRBD1|.|TRBV5-5|TRBJ1-5
TGTGCCAGCAGCATGGAGACAGGGGGACGAGGCCAGCCCCAGCATTTT
CASSMETGGRGQPQHF
>TRBD2|.|TRBV5-1|TRBJ2-1
TGCGCCAGCAGCCTGAGCGGGGATCCCTACAATGAGCAGTTCTTC
CASSLSGDPYNEQFF
>TRBD1|.|TRBV19|TRBJ1-2
TGTGCCAGTAGTACTCGACAGGGACGGGGCTACACCTTC
CASSTRQGRGYTF
>.|.|TRBV11-3|TRBJ1-1
TGTGCCAGCAGCTTAGACAGGAACACTGAAGCTTTCTTT
CASSLDRNTEAFF
>.|.|TRBV29-1|TRBJ1-1
TGCAGCGTTCTCAACACTGAAGCTTTCTTT
CSVLNTEAFF
>TRBD1|few|TRBV18|TRBJ2-3
TGTGCCAGCTCACCACTAACAGGGGTCGATACGCAGTATTTT
CASSPLTGVDTQYF
>.|.|TRBV11-1|TRBJ2-5
TGTGCCAGCAGCTTAGGGGCCGCCCAAGAGACCCAGTACTTC
CASSLGAAQETQYF
>TRBD2|.|TRBV10-3|TRBJ2-3
TGTGCCATCAGCGTAGCGGGGGGGGTCGATACGCAGTATTTT
CAISVAGGVDTQYF
>.|once|TRBV5-6|TRBJ1-1
TGTGCCAGCAGCTTCGGACTCATGAACACTGAAGCTTTCTTT
CASSFGLMNTEAFF
>.|.|TRBV5-1|TRBJ2-1
TGCGCCAGCAGCTCCCTATCCTACAATGAGCAGTTCTTC
CASSSLSYNEQFF
>.|once|TRBV7-8|TRBJ2-2
TGTGCCAGCACCCTGGTCCCGGGTTCCGGGGAGCTGTTTTTT
CASTLVPGSGELFF
>TRBD1|.|TRBV25-1|TRBJ1-6
TGTGCCAGCAGACTAAGCCGGACAGGGCTAAATTCACCCCTCCACTTT
CASRLSRTGLNSPLHF
>.|.|TRBV2|TRBJ2-1
TGTGCCAGCAAGACAGGGGAGGGACTCGGTGAGCAGTTCTTC
CASKTGEGLGEQFF
>.|once|TRBV7-9|TRBJ1-2
TGTGCCAGCGGAGGGGAATATGGCTACACCTTC
CASGGEYGYTF
>TRBD2|.|TRBV7-9|TRBJ2-1
TGTGCCAGCAGCTTCGTCACTAGCGGGAGCAATGAGCAGTTCTTC
CASSFVTSGSNEQFF
>.|.|TRBV19|TRBJ2-5
TGTGCCAGTAGTATGACAGCCGTTCAAGAGACCCAGTACTTC
CASSMTAVQETQYF
>.|.|TRBV19|TRBJ1-1
TGTGCCAGTAGTATGGGTGCGGGTGCCGAGGCTTTCTTT
CASSMGAGAEAFF
>TRBD2|.|TRBV19|TRBJ2-1
TGTGCCAGTAGTGCACCTAGCGGGACCGCCTCCTACAATGAGCAGTTCTTC
CASSAPSGTASYNEQFF
>TRBD1|.|TRBV5-1|TRBJ2-2
TGCGCCAGCAGCATCCGGGACAGGGGGACCGGGGAGCTGTTTTTT
CASSIRDRGTGELFF
>TRBD1|few|TRBV18|TRBJ1-4
TGTGCCAGCTCAATGGGACAGCTTAATGAAAAACTGTTTTTT
CASSMGQLNEKLFF
>.|.|TRBV7-3|TRBJ2-1
TGTGCCAGCAGCTTAAACCCCGGGCTAGGGCGGGCTCCCTACAATGAGCAGTTCTTC
CASSLNPGLGRAPYNEQFF
>TRBD1|.|TRBV9|TRBJ1-6
TGTGCCAGCAGCCAGGGACAGGTGCTCTCCTATAATTCACCCCTCCACTTT
CASSQGQVLSYNSPLHF
>.|.|TRBV7-9|TRBJ2-1
TGTGCCAGCAGCTCCCCCAGCCGGGATGAGCAGTTCTTC
CASSSPSRDEQFF
>TRBD2|.|TRBV19|TRBJ2-3
TGTGCCAGTAGTATGCCTAGCGGAACAGATACGCAGTATTTT
CASSMPSGTDTQYF
>TRBD2|.|TRBV2|TRBJ2-2
TGTGCCAGCGGGCCGGGACTAGCGGGGTCCGGGGAGCTGTTTTTT
CASGPGLAGSGELFF
>TRBD2|.|TRBV7-3|TRBJ2-1
TGTGCCAGCAGCTTAATAGCGGGGGGCCATCAGTTCTTC
CASSLIAGGHQFF
>TRBD1|.|TRBV15|TRBJ2-1
TGTGCCACCAGCAACAGGGGGCCCTACAATGAGCAGTTCTTC
CATSNRGPYNEQFF
>TRBD1|.|TRBV10-1|TRBJ2-7
TGCGCCAGCAGTTACGCTGGACAGGGGAAAATGGGCGAGCAGTACTTC
CASSYAGQGKMGEQYF
>TRBD1|.|TRBV2|TRBJ1-2
TGTGCCAGCAGGAACAGGGGGACCAACTATGGCTACACCTTC
CASRNRGTNYGYTF
>.|.|TRBV25-1|TRBJ1-2
TGTGCCAGCAGTGAATCTGAGTCCTCTAACTATGGCTACACCTTC
CASSESESSNYGYTF
>.|.|TRBV7-9|TRBJ1-1
TGTTCCAGCAGCTTAGTCGGGACACGGGGGGTAGCTTTCTTT
CSSSLVGTRGVAFF
>TRBD1|once|TRBV7-6|TRBJ2-1
TGTGCCAGCAGCCCGTCGGGACAGGGGAACAATGAGCAGTTCTTC
CASSPSGQGNNEQFF
>.|.|TRBV21-1|TRBJ1-1
TGTGCCAGCAGCTGGCGGGCTTTCTTT
CASSWRAFF
>.|.|TRBV10-3|TRBJ1-2
TGTGCCATCAGTGAGATAACAGACGAATATGGCTACACCTTC
CAISEITDEYGYTF
>.|.|TRBV5-4|TRBJ2-7
TGTGCCAGCAGCCACCAGGGTCAAACCTACGAGCAGTACTTC
CASSHQGQTYEQYF
>.|.|TRBV11-2|TRBJ1-4
TGTGCCAGCAGCTTAGGGCCAGATAAAAAACTGTTTTTT
CASSLGPDKKLFF
>.|once|TRBV7-9|TRBJ2-7
TGTTCCAGCAGCTTAGCGTTTGGGGCAGGCCGAACCTACGAGCAGTACTTC
CSSSLAFGAGRTYEQYF
>TRBD1|.|TRBV10-3|TRBJ2-5
TGTGCCATCAGCGCCGGGACAGGGGATTTGGAGACCCAGTACTTC
CAISAGTGDLETQYF
>.|.|TRBV11-3|TRBJ2-1
TGTGCCAGCAGCTTACTGGGGCGAGTGGGGCAGGACAGCTCCTACAATGAGCAGTTCTTC
CASSLLGRVGQDSSYNEQFF
>TRBD1|.|TRBV7-9|TRBJ2-1
TGTTCCAGCAGCTCTACCTGGGACAGGCGCAGCTCCTACAATGAGCAGTTCTTC
CSSSSTWDRRSSYNEQFF
>.|.|TRBV15|TRBJ1-3
TGTGCCACCAGCAGAGACTTTCACAGTGGTTGGGGAAACACCATATATTTT
CATSRDFHSGWGNTIYF
>TRBD2|.|TRBV7-9|TRBJ2-1
TGTGCCAGCAGTCATGCGGGGGGTTCCTACAATGAGCAGTTCTTC
CASSHAGGSYNEQFF
>.|.|TRBV19|TRBJ1-2
TGTGCCAGTAGTAACCGGGGAGTCAATGGCTACACCTTC
CASSNRGVNGYTF
>TRBD2|.|TRBV15|TRBJ2-5
TGTGCCACCAGCAGAGATCTCGAGCGGGAGAAGTACTTC
CATSRDLEREKYF
>.|.|TRBV5-1|TRBJ2-1
TGCGCCAGCAGCTTGGCCCCGACAGATTCCTACAATGAGCAGTTCTTC
CASSLAPTDSYNEQFF
>TRBD1|once|TRBV4-2|TRBJ2-3
TGTGCCAGCAGCCAAGAGGCAGGGGGCCCCACAGATACGCAGTATTTT
CASSQEAGGPTDTQYF
>TRBD2|.|TRBV10-2|TRBJ2-5
TGCGCCAGCGGAATCAGCGTAGGGAGGGCAGAGACCCAGTACTTC
CASGISVGRAETQYF
>TRBD2|few|TRBV5-1|TRBJ2-3
TGCGCCAGCAGCTTGTCCGTGATAGCGGGGGCCGGGGATACGCAGTATTTT
CASSLSVIAGAGDTQYF